This TCR beta chain comes out of a study of control samples from healthy donors and cancer patients. Libraries were prepared by immunoSEQ multiplex PCR; TCRdb keeps only in-frame clonotypes and omits some of them. The sample shows fewer than 200,000 clones, 80% to 95% of them seen only once. V was trimmed by 3 bases and J by 0 bases, leaving 3 bases between them. The germline gives CDR1 LGHDT, CDR2 YNNKEL (reference sequence). The CDR3 consists of 14 residues. The TCR originated in a man between 18 and 35 years old in good health. The chain joins TRBV3-1 (or the pseudogene TRBV3-2) to TRBJ2-6; D remains unclear. Sequenced input: blood. As DNA, the CDR3 is TGTGCCAGCAGCCATAACTCTGGGGCCAACGTCCTGACTTTC. Translating it yields CASSHNSGANVLTF.